Listed below are T cell receptor beta chains from one sample, sequenced in a study of T cells in Graves' hyperthyroidism and ophthalmopathy. TCRdb reprocessed the multiplex PCR reads via MiXCR and lists one record per CDR3 protein. The sample shows hundreds of thousands of distinct CDR3 sequences, around a sixth of them seen only once. The sequenced sample was blood. These TCRs come from a woman between 45 and 65 years old with Graves' hyperthyroidism that later progressed to Graves' ophthalmopathy. The CDR3 runs from the conserved cysteine through the conserved F or W. D genes are given only for firm matches. Clone size is shown for a subset of rows, as once, few, many or a class of expanded clone.

v_gene,j_gene,d_gene,abundance,CDR3nt,CDR3aa
TRBV5-1,TRBJ1-4,.,.,TGCGCCAGCAGCAGAGGGACGACAACTAATGAAAAACTGTTTTTT,CASSRGTTTNEKLFF
TRBV11-2,TRBJ2-7,TRBD2,many,TGTGCCAGCAGCTTGGGGGAGAGCGGGGGCTCCTACGAGCAGTACTTC,CASSLGESGGSYEQYF
TRBV15,TRBJ1-5,.,few,TGTGCCACCAGCAGAGATCGTCGGGGGAACAATCAGCCCCAGCATTTT,CATSRDRRGNNQPQHF
TRBV7-3,TRBJ2-2,.,many,TGTGCCAGCAGCTTAAATGCCCAGCCGAGGGAGCTGTTTTTT,CASSLNAQPRELFF
TRBV5-1,TRBJ1-1,TRBD1,many,TGCGCCAGCAGCTTGACGTGGACAGGAGGGAACACTGAAGCTTTCTTT,CASSLTWTGGNTEAFF
TRBV9,TRBJ1-2,.,.,TGTGCCAGCAGCGGCGGAGGGTTTGGGAGCTATGGCTACACCTTC,CASSGGGFGSYGYTF
TRBV3-1,TRBJ1-5,.,few,TGTGCCAGCAGCCAGATGGGACGGCTAAATCAGCCCCAGCATTTT,CASSQMGRLNQPQHF
TRBV6-2/TRBV6-3,TRBJ1-2,.,once,TGTGCCAGCAGTTCTCTCCAGGACAGCAATGGCTACACCTTC,CASSSLQDSNGYTF
TRBV20-1,TRBJ2-7,.,.,TGCAGTGCTAGAGATCACGAGGACCTCACCTACGAGCAGTACTTC,CSARDHEDLTYEQYF
TRBV19,TRBJ1-2,.,.,TGTGCCAGTAGTACTGGCAGGGGAAACTATGGCTACACCTTC,CASSTGRGNYGYTF
TRBV27,TRBJ1-6,.,.,TGTGCCAGCAGTTCCCCCGGCCTTAATTCACCCCTCCACTTT,CASSSPGLNSPLHF
TRBV7-9,TRBJ1-1,TRBD1,.,TGTGCCAGCAGGGACAGGGGCGCAAACACTGAAGCTTTCTTT,CASRDRGANTEAFF
TRBV7-8,TRBJ1-1,TRBD1,.,TGTGCCAGCAAACTAGGGACAGTTGAAGCTTTCTTT,CASKLGTVEAFF
TRBV4-1,TRBJ1-4,TRBD1,many,TGCGCCAGCAGCCTCGTAGTCGACAGGGAAAGTGAAAAACTGTTTTTT,CASSLVVDRESEKLFF
TRBV30,TRBJ1-1,.,many,TGTGCCTGGAGTGCCGAGGCTGAAGCTTTCTTT,CAWSAEAEAFF
TRBV19,TRBJ1-5,TRBD1,.,TGTGCCAGTCACAGGGGAAATCAGCCCCAGCATTTT,CASHRGNQPQHF
TRBV6-1,TRBJ2-3,.,many,TGTGCCAGCAGTGAAGTGACACTCACAGATACGCAGTATTTT,CASSEVTLTDTQYF
TRBV6-5,TRBJ1-6,.,.,TGTGCCACCTTGGAGCGGTGGAGTTTACCCCTCCACTTT,CATLERWSLPLHF
TRBV14,TRBJ2-1,.,few,TGTGCCAGCAGCCAAGTCTGGCTGACTTTCTCCTACAATGAGCAGTTCTTC,CASSQVWLTFSYNEQFF
TRBV20-1,TRBJ2-3,.,few,TGCAGTGTGAGTAGCGAGGTGATCACAGATACGCAGTATTTT,CSVSSEVITDTQYF
TRBV10-2,TRBJ2-5,TRBD2,few,TGCGCCAGCAGTGCGGTAGCGGGGGCCGAGCTACAAGAGACCCAGTACTTC,CASSAVAGAELQETQYF
TRBV5-1,TRBJ2-7,TRBD2,.,TGTGCCAGCAGCCTCAACGTAGCGGGGCTTCACGAGCAGTACTTC,CASSLNVAGLHEQYF
TRBV6-5,TRBJ2-4,TRBD2,.,TGTGCCAGCAGTTACCTAGCGGGGGGGCGATCGAGAGAAAACATTCAGTACTTC,CASSYLAGGRSRENIQYF
TRBV20-1,TRBJ2-3,.,few,TGCAGTGCCCCCCCGAAGGGGGGGACAGATACGCAGTATTTT,CSAPPKGGTDTQYF
TRBV5-1,TRBJ1-1,TRBD1,many,TGCGCCAGCAGCTTGGAGACAGGGGGCATCACTGAAGCTTTCTTT,CASSLETGGITEAFF
TRBV5-4,TRBJ2-3,.,few,TGTGCCAGCAGCTTGGCCGTGCGGAGAAACACAGATACGCAGTATTTT,CASSLAVRRNTDTQYF
TRBV5-1,TRBJ1-5,.,many,TGCGCCACCCAGGACATGCGAATAAATCAGCCCCAGCATTTT,CATQDMRINQPQHF
TRBV12-5,TRBJ2-1,TRBD2,.,TGTGCTAGCGATGCGGGGGGATGGAATGAGCAGTTCTTC,CASDAGGWNEQFF
TRBV27,TRBJ2-7,TRBD1,.,TGTGCCAGCAGTCCTATAACCGGGACAGGGAGAGACGAGCAGTACTTC,CASSPITGTGRDEQYF
TRBV10-3,TRBJ1-4,.,.,TGTGCCTCCACGTCGGAAGCTAATGAAAAACTGTTTTTT,CASTSEANEKLFF
TRBV6-2/TRBV6-3,TRBJ2-7,.,few,TGTGCCAGCAGTAGGGGGGGCTTTTACGAGCAGTACTTC,CASSRGGFYEQYF
TRBV6-1,TRBJ1-2,TRBD1,.,TGTGCCAGCTCCGAACAGGGGGTCTACTATGGCTACACCTTC,CASSEQGVYYGYTF
TRBV19,TRBJ1-4,TRBD1,few,TGTGCCAGTAGGGGACAGGGTGAGGGTGAAAAACTGTTTTTT,CASRGQGEGEKLFF
TRBV7-8,TRBJ2-3,TRBD2,.,TGTGCCAGCAAAAGCGGGGGCACAGATACGCAGTATTTT,CASKSGGTDTQYF
TRBV2,TRBJ2-7,.,many,TGTGCCAGCAGTGTTGGGCAGTTCTACGAGCAGTACTTC,CASSVGQFYEQYF
TRBV2,TRBJ1-4,TRBD1,few,TGTGCCAGCAGGACAGGGGGCCCTGAAAAACTGTTTTTT,CASRTGGPEKLFF
TRBV15,TRBJ2-7,.,.,TGTGCCACCAGCAGAGGGGGGACTTACTACGAGCAGTACTTC,CATSRGGTYYEQYF
TRBV20-1,TRBJ2-1,TRBD2,many,TGCAGTGCTTACCGGACTAGCGGGGCATACAATGAGCAGTTCTTC,CSAYRTSGAYNEQFF
TRBV11-2,TRBJ2-7,TRBD2,many,TGTGCCAGCAGCTCAGCACTAGCGGGGGTTGACGAGCAGTACTTC,CASSSALAGVDEQYF
TRBV5-1,TRBJ1-2,TRBD1,many,TGCGCCAGCAGCTTCGGACAGGGCCTTTACTATGGCTACACCTTC,CASSFGQGLYYGYTF
TRBV6-2/TRBV6-3,TRBJ1-4,.,.,TGTGCCAGCAGTTCGACTCAGGCCGCTCCTAATGAAAAACTGTTTTTT,CASSSTQAAPNEKLFF
TRBV20-1,TRBJ1-6,TRBD1,many,TGCAGTGCTAGAGGACAGGGCTATAATTCACCCCTCCACTTT,CSARGQGYNSPLHF
TRBV3-1,TRBJ1-1,.,many,TGTGCCAGCAGCCAAGTCATGAACACTGAAGCTTTCTTT,CASSQVMNTEAFF
TRBV30,TRBJ1-2,.,many,TGTGCCTGGAGTATCGACCCCCGGGGCTACACCTTC,CAWSIDPRGYTF
TRBV13,TRBJ1-1,.,many,TGTGCCAGCAGCTCGCGGTATGAAGCTTTCTTT,CASSSRYEAFF